The 16 T cell receptor beta chains listed next were all sequenced from one sample in a study of blood T cell repertoires in COVID-19. Profiled with immunoSEQ multiplex PCR; TCRdb holds only in-frame clones, not every one. Here the sample spans more than 200,000 clones, approximately 84% being singletons. The sequencing sample was made of peripheral blood. The receptors here all came from a woman over 75 with acute or convalescent COVID-19.

V and J are TRBV11-2 and TRBJ2-5; 8 bases fit TRBD2. The J segment lost 7 bases and the V segment lost 5 bases, leaving 9 bases of the junction unmatched. Germline V gene data show CDR1 as SGHAT and CDR2 as FQNNGV. This CDR3 comprises 14 residues. In DNA, the CDR3 is TGTGCCAGCAGCCAAAGCGGGAGCAGTGGGACCCAGTACTTC. Residues: CASSQSGSSGTQYF.

The chain uses TRBV19 and TRBJ1-2; 7 nucleotides match TRBD1. J was trimmed by 6 bases and V by 3 bases; bases with no gene match: 4. This CDR3 has 13 amino acids. Looked up from germline, CDR1 is LNHDA and CDR2 is SQIVND (reference sequence). The DNA of the CDR3 is TGTGCCAGTAGTATTTTGGGACAGAATGGCTACACCTTC. It yields the protein CASSILGQNGYTF.

This chain links TRBV11-3 with TRBJ2-2; D is undetermined. V lost 1 base, J lost 4 bases, and 4 bases lay in between. CDR1 is SGHNT, CDR2 YENEEA, per germline. The CDR3 runs 13 residues. CDR3 sequence: CASSLARTGELFF. CDR3 DNA: TGTGCCAGCAGCTTAGCTCGCACCGGGGAGCTGTTTTTT.

The V call is TRBV13, the J call TRBJ2-3; TRBD2 matches at 8 bases. Unmatched junction bases numbered 13, after V lost 7 bases and J lost 4 bases. CDR1 and CDR2 (germline): PRHDT, FYEKMQ (reference sequence). CDR3 length: 16 amino acids. CDR3 amino acids: CASIGRGRTGADTQYF. DNA of the CDR3: TGTGCCAGCATTGGCCGCGGGAGGACGGGGGCAGATACGCAGTATTTT.

V gene TRBV4-2 combines with J gene TRBJ2-2, with TRBD1 matching 8 bases. CDR1 is LGHNA and CDR2 is YNFKEQ in the germline V gene. The CDR3 is 16 residues long. V shed 5 bases and J 0 bases; nucleotides not matched to a gene: 5. CDR3 nucleotides: TGTGCCAGCAGCATACGGACAGGGTCGAACACCGGGGAGCTGTTTTTT. As protein: CASSIRTGSNTGELFF.

The CDR3 coding sequence is TGCGCCAGCAGCCTTAATTACAGGGACCACGAGCAGTACTTC. As protein: CASSLNYRDHEQYF. The rearrangement links TRBV5-1 to TRBJ2-7, with D maybe TRBD1 (6 bases). V lost 4 bases and J 5 bases, leaving 16 bases between the germline ends. Looked up from germline, CDR1 is SGHRS and CDR2 is YFSETQ. The CDR3 contains 14 residues. The whole variable domain, filled in from reference TRBV5-1 and TRBJ2-7, reads KAGVTQTPRYLIKTRGQQVTLSCSPISGHRSVSWYQQTPGQGLQFLFEYFSETQRNKGNFPGRFSGRQFSNSRSEMNVSTLELGDSALYLCASSLNYRDHEQYFGPGTRLTVT.

The gene calls are TRBV19 and TRBJ1-4; 9 bases match TRBD1. The CDR3 contains 18 residues. V shed 5 bases, J shed 0 bases, and the junction held 10 bases outside the gene matches. Germline-derived CDR1 and CDR2 are LNHDA and SQIVND (reference sequence). The CDR3, as DNA: TGTGCCAGTAGTCTCTCTGGGACAGGGTTTTCAACTAATGAAAAACTGTTTTTT. It specifies CASSLSGTGFSTNEKLFF.

This clone was found once. The chain recombines TRBV19 with TRBJ2-1, with 11 bases that match TRBD2. CDR3 length: 17 amino acids. V trimming: 3 bases; J trimming: 7 bases; junction bases outside the gene matches: 11. Germline V gives CDR1 LNHDA, CDR2 SQIVND (reference sequence). The CDR3 DNA is TGTGCCAGTAGTATCACTAGCGGGGGAAGACGGGGTAATGAGCAGTTCTTC. It translates to CASSITSGGRRGNEQFF.

The CDR3: CASSHGSVGETQYF. The CDR3 DNA is TGTGCCAGCAGCCATGGGAGCGTTGGAGAGACCCAGTACTTC. The chain employs TRBV5-6 and TRBJ2-5; maybe TRBD2 (5 bases). Trimming left V 4 bases short and J 4 bases short, with 14 bases between. Germline V CDR1 and CDR2: SGHDT, YYEEEE. There are 14 residues in the CDR3.

This chain joins TRBV5-6 and TRBJ1-4, with TRBD1 matching 11 bases. This CDR3 is 16 amino acids long. CDR1 and CDR2 from the germline V gene are SGHDT and YYEEEE. Trimming took 4 bases from V and 8 from J; bases not matched to a gene: 10. CDR3 sequence: CASSPPGQGAWEKLFF. In DNA, the CDR3 is TGTGCCAGCAGCCCACCTGGACAGGGGGCGTGGGAAAAACTGTTTTTT.

The V call is TRBV3-1 (or the pseudogene TRBV3-2), the J call TRBJ1-5; D remains ambiguous. Germline V gene lookup returns CDR1 LGHDT and CDR2 YNNKEL (reference sequence). Trimming took off 3 bases at V and 6 bases at J, with 12 bases between the two ends. This CDR3 has 14 residues. The CDR3 nucleotides are TGTGCCAGCAGCCAGGGGAGGGTGAGTCAGCCCCAGCATTTT. Amino acids: CASSQGRVSQPQHF.

The rearrangement links TRBV7-9 to TRBJ1-3; D might be TRBD1 (5 bases). There are 15 residues in the CDR3. The germline V gene has CDR1 SEHNR and CDR2 FQNEAQ (reference sequence). V dropped 0 bases and J dropped 4 bases, with 10 bases sitting between them. The CDR3 nucleotides are TGTGCCAGCAGCTTAGCAGGGGCGCTGGGAAACACCATATATTTT. Its translation: CASSLAGALGNTIYF.

This chain links TRBV19 with TRBJ1-5; unclear D gene. V lost 7 bases to trimming and J lost 5 bases, with 9 bases between them. This CDR3 comprises 12 residues. Germline assignment: CDR1 LNHDA and CDR2 SQIVND (reference sequence). CDR3 sequence reads: CASNFRDQPQHF. The CDR3 region has the DNA TGTGCCAGTAATTTCCGAGATCAGCCCCAGCATTTT.

The chain uses TRBV9 and TRBJ2-6; 12 bases agree with TRBD1. The CDR3 runs 18 residues. V shed 2 bases, J shed 1 base, and the junction held 4 bases outside the gene matches. Germline CDR1 SGDLS, CDR2 YYNGEE. The CDR3: CASSVRDRGRSGANVLTF. In DNA, the CDR3 is TGTGCCAGCAGCGTGAGGGACAGGGGGCGATCTGGGGCCAACGTCCTGACTTTC.

V usage is TRBV6-1 and J usage is TRBJ1-3; perhaps TRBD1 as D (5 bases). V lost 4 bases and J lost 4, with 17 bases in between. CDR1 is MNHNS and CDR2 is SASEGT in the germline V gene. This CDR3 has 16 amino acids. CDR3 amino acids: CASSGTTGQNGNTIYF. CDR3 sequence (DNA): TGTGCCAGCAGTGGCACCACAGGACAAAACGGAAACACCATATATTTT.

The genes are TRBV7-3 and TRBJ2-5, with TRBD1 matching over 7 bases. This CDR3 comprises 13 residues. Germline V gene data show CDR1 as SGHTA and CDR2 as FQGTGA. V shed 5 bases, J shed 3 bases, and the junction held 3 bases outside the gene matches. The CDR3 sequence is CASSIGTEETQYF. CDR3 in DNA: TGTGCCAGCAGCATCGGGACAGAAGAGACCCAGTACTTC.